Sequencing of this T cell receptor beta chain was carried out in a study of neoadjuvant anti-PD-1 for oral cavity cancer (dated by TCRdb to the early 2020s). Concerning the study at large: Patients mostly received three to four biweekly doses of nivolumab at 3 mg/kg before curative-intent surgical resection. Patients who did not progress were given a fourth nivolumab dose at about day 43 and had definitive surgical resection on days 50-56. Under RECIST 1.1, a patient counted as a responder if showing complete response, partial response or stable disease, and as a non-responder if showing progression. The parent correlative cohort had 12 to 13 patients and a response rate of 25% to 35%. Points the paper makes about the study in general: Only a few patients per response group were included in the TCR analyses, and the authors called for validation in larger cohorts. Higher pretreatment blood Treg/Th17 ratios correlated with higher pretreatment blood TCRbeta clonality and lower post-treatment tumor TCRbeta clonality. Within PBMCs, T cell clonality (Gini index) was significantly higher in non-responders than responders after neoadjuvant nivolumab.

According to the study, the label for this sample's time point signals: before neoadjuvant nivolumab. Patients had been newly diagnosed with stage II-IVA oral cavity squamous cell carcinoma, and no prior systemic or radiation treatment had been given to the patients. Everyone in the cohort had locally advanced, HPV-negative oral cavity squamous cell carcinoma. Peripheral blood mononuclear cells were analyzed directly and were not maintained or expanded in culture. The samples were drawn from a longitudinal correlative study tied to a single-arm phase II trial testing neoadjuvant nivolumab in oral cavity squamous cell carcinoma. Subject-matched pre- and post-treatment PBMCs and tumors from three responders and three non-responders underwent genomic DNA-based TCRbeta sequencing. Peripheral blood mononuclear cells were collected once before nivolumab treatment and again after treatment, at the time of surgery. The Maxwell RSC DNA from Cells kit was used to isolate genomic DNA from PBMCs.

In regard to this clone: This receptor's antigen is unknown. No per-base quality is available; no much larger clone lies one base away.

Ends trimmed: V by 6 bases, J by 5 bases; bases unmatched to a gene: 4. The CDR3 spans 13 residues, from the cysteine through the phenylalanine. Only the CDR3 portion is preserved as DNA: 39 bases, with reading frame beginning at the first base. Sequences SNHLY (CDR1) and FYNNEI (CDR2) are obtained from the germline V gene. For deep sequencing of PBMC libraries, mostly around 480 ng of input genomic DNA was used, and six replicates were run per sample. TCRbeta libraries were prepared with the immunoSEQ hsTCRbeta kit according to the manufacturer's instructions. The completed libraries were mixed into a single pool at 3 nM, then sequenced with an Illumina NovaSeq 6000 S4 flow cell. Per the authors' processing: The immunoSEQ Analyzer handled quality control and preprocessing of the raw data. The analysis was restricted to productive rearrangements, with each unique CDR3 amino acid sequence defining a clonotype. Repertoire clonality was estimated as the Gini-Simpson index, which was calculated using the R package tcR. Student's t test was used to compare Gini indices, and Pearson correlation was used to assess associations with tumor size change. Entries here come from immuneACCESS through TCRdb and include only in-frame sequences with V and J called. Some clones fail to appear in such tables; in the studies checked, an unresolved V gene covers under half of the shortfall, and the cause of the remainder is unknown. The V and J calls and clone size come from that table; D and trimming were worked out from the DNA. The sample data list approximately 14,000 clones, and approximately 71% of these were observed just once. Clones ranked in the top ten supply less than 3.5% of the sample.

This chain is built from TRBV2 and TRBJ2-5, with 9 bases aligning to TRBD1. The sequence came from a person aged 40 to 85 with oral cavity squamous cell carcinoma. The starting material was PBMCs, obtained before nivolumab (anti-PD-1) treatment. The DNA sequence is as follows: TGTGCCAGCAGGGGGACAGGGAGTGAGACCCAGTACTTC. Translation gives CASRGTGSETQYF.